These T cell receptor beta chains were read from a single sample in a study of spatial heterogeneity in lung cancer. TCRdb re-called the 5' RACE reads through MiXCR, storing one row per CDR3 protein. This sample has approximately 94,000 distinct CDR3 sequences, with 4% to 4.5% found just once. The input for sequencing was lung tumor tissue, taken at surgery. The origin of the receptors is a male donor with early-stage non-small cell lung cancer. The CDR3 runs from the conserved cysteine through the conserved F or W. Fields, in order: D gene, J gene, V gene, clone size, CDR3 DNA, CDR3 protein. The D gene is left open where the match is weak. Size tells how often a clone was seen (once, few, many) or the class of an expanded clone, and some rows leave it out.

d_gene: .
j_gene: TRBJ2-3
v_gene: TRBV7-9
abundance: .
CDR3nt: TGTGCCAGCAGCCCAGGACTATTAGATACGCAGTATTTT
CDR3aa: CASSPGLLDTQYF

d_gene: .
j_gene: TRBJ2-1
v_gene: TRBV20-1
abundance: .
CDR3nt: TGCAGTGCTAGGGCGGGTGGTGAGCAGTTCTTC
CDR3aa: CSARAGGEQFF

d_gene: .
j_gene: TRBJ2-7
v_gene: TRBV12-3/TRBV12-4
abundance: many
CDR3nt: TGTGCCAGCAGTTTAGGGTTCCTCTACGAGCAGTACTTC
CDR3aa: CASSLGFLYEQYF

d_gene: .
j_gene: TRBJ2-3
v_gene: TRBV7-8
abundance: many
CDR3nt: TGTGCCAGCCGTAGAGATTTCTCCACAGATACGCAGTATTTT
CDR3aa: CASRRDFSTDTQYF

d_gene: TRBD2
j_gene: TRBJ2-3
v_gene: TRBV9
abundance: .
CDR3nt: TGTGCCAGCAGTTCCCGGAGAGGAGAGGGACTAGCGGGAGCAGATACGCAGTATTTT
CDR3aa: CASSSRRGEGLAGADTQYF

d_gene: .
j_gene: TRBJ2-5
v_gene: TRBV5-1
abundance: many
CDR3nt: TGCGCCAGCAGCTTTGGCGCGGGACAAGAGACCCAGTACTTC
CDR3aa: CASSFGAGQETQYF

d_gene: .
j_gene: TRBJ1-5
v_gene: TRBV2
abundance: many
CDR3nt: TGTGCCAGCAGCCAACAGGGAGGTCATCAGCCCCAGCATTTT
CDR3aa: CASSQQGGHQPQHF

d_gene: .
j_gene: TRBJ2-1
v_gene: TRBV3-1
abundance: many
CDR3nt: TGTGCCAGCAGCCAAGAAAGGGGCGGCCGCTCCTACAATGAGCAGTTCTTC
CDR3aa: CASSQERGGRSYNEQFF

d_gene: TRBD2
j_gene: TRBJ2-1
v_gene: TRBV24-1
abundance: many
CDR3nt: TGTGCCACCGGACAGCGGGGGTTGGAGCAGTTCTTC
CDR3aa: CATGQRGLEQFF

d_gene: TRBD1
j_gene: TRBJ2-5
v_gene: TRBV3-1
abundance: .
CDR3nt: TGTGCCAGCAGCCAAGATCCGCAGGGGGCGACTGAGACCCAGTACTTC
CDR3aa: CASSQDPQGATETQYF

d_gene: .
j_gene: TRBJ1-1
v_gene: TRBV4-2
abundance: many
CDR3nt: TGTGCCAGCAGCCCCTCTGGCGGATCTACTGAAGCTTTCTTT
CDR3aa: CASSPSGGSTEAFF

d_gene: .
j_gene: TRBJ2-3
v_gene: TRBV11-2
abundance: many
CDR3nt: TGTGCCAGCAGCCTCCAGGACGCAGATACGCAGTATTTT
CDR3aa: CASSLQDADTQYF

d_gene: TRBD1
j_gene: TRBJ2-3
v_gene: TRBV11-2
abundance: many
CDR3nt: TGTGCCAGCAGCTGGCTAGACAGGGGTACAGTGCAGTATTTT
CDR3aa: CASSWLDRGTVQYF

d_gene: TRBD1
j_gene: TRBJ1-4
v_gene: TRBV29-1
abundance: many
CDR3nt: TGCAGCGTCGGGACAGGGGGAAAACTGTTTTTT
CDR3aa: CSVGTGGKLFF

d_gene: TRBD1
j_gene: TRBJ2-7
v_gene: TRBV6-5
abundance: many
CDR3nt: TGTGCCAGCAGGGAAGGGGGCGGCTACGAGCAGTACTTC
CDR3aa: CASREGGGYEQYF

d_gene: .
j_gene: TRBJ2-7
v_gene: TRBV5-6
abundance: many
CDR3nt: TGTGCCAGCAGCTTGGTACGGGGCGAGCAGTACTTC
CDR3aa: CASSLVRGEQYF

d_gene: TRBD2
j_gene: TRBJ2-1
v_gene: TRBV11-2
abundance: many
CDR3nt: TGTGCCAGCAGCTTAAACCCCCCAACTAGCGGCAAAGAGCAGTTCTTC
CDR3aa: CASSLNPPTSGKEQFF

d_gene: TRBD2
j_gene: TRBJ2-1
v_gene: TRBV12-3/TRBV12-4
abundance: .
CDR3nt: TGTGCCAGCAGTCCAGCACTAGCGCCATACAATGAGCAGTTCTTC
CDR3aa: CASSPALAPYNEQFF

d_gene: .
j_gene: TRBJ1-1
v_gene: TRBV6-1
abundance: many
CDR3nt: TGTGCCAGCAGTGATCAGGTGAACACTGAAGCTTTCTTT
CDR3aa: CASSDQVNTEAFF

d_gene: .
j_gene: TRBJ2-7
v_gene: TRBV19
abundance: many
CDR3nt: TGTGCCAGTAGTATCCTCGGAGGGGCGGATCAGTACTTC
CDR3aa: CASSILGGADQYF

d_gene: .
j_gene: TRBJ2-5
v_gene: TRBV28
abundance: many
CDR3nt: TGTGCCAGCGGACCCTGGGAGGAGACCCAGTACTTC
CDR3aa: CASGPWEETQYF

d_gene: .
j_gene: TRBJ2-1
v_gene: TRBV7-2
abundance: many
CDR3nt: TGTGCCAGCAGCTTGATTGGGCCCCGTAATGAGCAGTTCTTC
CDR3aa: CASSLIGPRNEQFF

d_gene: .
j_gene: TRBJ1-4
v_gene: TRBV4-1
abundance: many
CDR3nt: TGCGCCAGCAGCCAAGCAATTCTCAGGACACAAGCAGGAGGGGAAAAACTGTTTTTT
CDR3aa: CASSQAILRTQAGGEKLFF

d_gene: .
j_gene: TRBJ2-1
v_gene: TRBV20-1
abundance: .
CDR3nt: TGCAGTGCTACGAAACAGGGTTTACCCAACAATGAGCAGTTCTTC
CDR3aa: CSATKQGLPNNEQFF

d_gene: TRBD2
j_gene: TRBJ2-7
v_gene: TRBV10-1
abundance: many
CDR3nt: TGCGCCAGCAGTGAGGGACTAGCGGCGGGCTACGAGCAGTACTTC
CDR3aa: CASSEGLAAGYEQYF

d_gene: TRBD1
j_gene: TRBJ1-5
v_gene: TRBV10-3
abundance: many
CDR3nt: TGTGCCATCCGAGACAGGGACGATCAGCCCCAGCATTTT
CDR3aa: CAIRDRDDQPQHF

d_gene: .
j_gene: TRBJ2-7
v_gene: TRBV12-3/TRBV12-4
abundance: many
CDR3nt: TGTGCCAGCAGTTTGGACGAAACGGCTGGCTACGAGCAGTACTTC
CDR3aa: CASSLDETAGYEQYF

d_gene: .
j_gene: TRBJ2-4
v_gene: TRBV12-3/TRBV12-4
abundance: many
CDR3nt: TGTGCCAGCAGCCCGATAGGGGCGGTCCCTACTCTAGCCAAAAACATTCAGTACTTC
CDR3aa: CASSPIGAVPTLAKNIQYF

d_gene: .
j_gene: TRBJ1-5
v_gene: TRBV19
abundance: many
CDR3nt: TGTGCCAGTCAGGGCGCGGACAATCAGCCCCAGCATTTT
CDR3aa: CASQGADNQPQHF

d_gene: .
j_gene: TRBJ2-1
v_gene: TRBV5-6
abundance: many
CDR3nt: TGTGCCAGCAGCTTGGAGACAGGTTTCTACAATGAGCAGTTCTTC
CDR3aa: CASSLETGFYNEQFF

d_gene: TRBD2
j_gene: TRBJ2-1
v_gene: TRBV12-3/TRBV12-4
abundance: many
CDR3nt: TGTGCCAGCAGTTCCAGGACTAGCGGGAGTAATGAGCAGTTCTTC
CDR3aa: CASSSRTSGSNEQFF

d_gene: TRBD2
j_gene: TRBJ2-7
v_gene: TRBV29-1
abundance: .
CDR3nt: TGCAGCGTTGGTGGGAGGGACGAGCAGTACTTC
CDR3aa: CSVGGRDEQYF

d_gene: .
j_gene: TRBJ2-1
v_gene: TRBV12-3/TRBV12-4
abundance: many
CDR3nt: TGTGCCAGCAGTTTTTACCATGAGCAGTTCTTC
CDR3aa: CASSFYHEQFF

d_gene: .
j_gene: TRBJ2-6
v_gene: TRBV4-2
abundance: .
CDR3nt: TGTGCCAGCAGCCAAGGCCGACCTAGGGATCCGAGCTCTGGGGCCAACGTCCTGACTTTC
CDR3aa: CASSQGRPRDPSSGANVLTF

d_gene: TRBD1
j_gene: TRBJ1-5
v_gene: TRBV28
abundance: few
CDR3nt: TGTGCCAGCAGCCCGGGACAGATCAATCAGCCCCAGCATTTT
CDR3aa: CASSPGQINQPQHF

d_gene: .
j_gene: TRBJ2-3
v_gene: TRBV27
abundance: many
CDR3nt: TGTGCCAGCAGTTTTCTAGGGGCCCCAGATACGCAGTATTTT
CDR3aa: CASSFLGAPDTQYF

d_gene: TRBD1
j_gene: TRBJ2-2
v_gene: TRBV24-1
abundance: many
CDR3nt: TGTGCCACCAGTGATTCGGGACAGGGCGTCGGCGGGGAGCTGTTTTTT
CDR3aa: CATSDSGQGVGGELFF

d_gene: TRBD2
j_gene: TRBJ2-1
v_gene: TRBV7-9
abundance: many
CDR3nt: TGTGCCAGCAGCGATAATCCCCCCTCTAGCGGGAGGTTTGAGCAGTTCTTC
CDR3aa: CASSDNPPSSGRFEQFF

d_gene: .
j_gene: TRBJ2-2
v_gene: TRBV19
abundance: many
CDR3nt: TGTGCCGTCGCATCCACGAACACCGGGGAGCTGTTTTTT
CDR3aa: CAVASTNTGELFF

d_gene: .
j_gene: TRBJ1-2
v_gene: TRBV9
abundance: many
CDR3nt: TGTGCCAGCAGCGTAGCCCCAGGGGACTATGGCTACACCTTC
CDR3aa: CASSVAPGDYGYTF

d_gene: .
j_gene: TRBJ1-5
v_gene: TRBV7-9
abundance: many
CDR3nt: TGTGCCAGCAGCTCCAGGGAGGAATCGGGTCAGCCCCAGCATTTT
CDR3aa: CASSSREESGQPQHF

d_gene: .
j_gene: TRBJ2-3
v_gene: TRBV29-1
abundance: many
CDR3nt: TGCAGCGTAGATTGGTATGGGGGCACGCAGTATTTT
CDR3aa: CSVDWYGGTQYF

d_gene: .
j_gene: TRBJ1-5
v_gene: TRBV6-1
abundance: many
CDR3nt: TGTGCCAGCAGTGATGGGATGGGGGGGGAGCCCCAGCATTTT
CDR3aa: CASSDGMGGEPQHF

d_gene: .
j_gene: TRBJ2-7
v_gene: TRBV6-6
abundance: many
CDR3nt: TGTGCCAGCAGTGTTGTTACTAGCTACGAGCAGTACTTC
CDR3aa: CASSVVTSYEQYF

d_gene: TRBD2
j_gene: TRBJ2-3
v_gene: TRBV27
abundance: many
CDR3nt: TGTGCCAGCAGTTTCGCTAGCGGGAGTCGGAATACGCAGTATTTT
CDR3aa: CASSFASGSRNTQYF